This T cell receptor beta chain was profiled in a study of T cell responses to AZD1222 COVID-19 vaccine. Note on this clone: The target antigen is unknown.

The CDR3 runs 16 residues. Germline CDR1 LGHDT, CDR2 YNNKEL (reference sequence). The V segment lost 4 bases and the J segment 7 bases; nucleotides outside the gene matches: 9. The table came from immunoSEQ multiplex PCR; TCRdb's copy has only in-frame clones and leaves some out. Here the sample spans about 140,000 clones, about 92% being singletons. Whole-study results and caveats: Within unmutated variant regions lay the reported targets of nearly half of spike-specific TCRs. Sampling that yielded the repertoires occurred only after the peak T cell response.

Sequenced here: peripheral blood, sampled after recovery from COVID-19. The clonotype comes from an adult who had recovered from COVID-19. This chain joins TRBV3-1 (or the pseudogene TRBV3-2) and TRBJ2-1; TRBD2 matches at 11 bases. For the CDR3, the DNA is TGTGCCAGCAGCCGCCTATCGGGACTAGCGGATAATGAGCAGTTCTTC. It codes for CASSRLSGLADNEQFF.